Here is one T cell receptor beta chain with its context. The sequenced target, TCR beta, came from blood CD8+ and CD4+ T cells. From germline, CDR1 is SEHNR and CDR2 FQNEAQ (reference sequence). The length of the CDR3 is 14 residues. Trimming pared 5 bases from V and 4 bases from J, leaving 12 bases between. After extraction with the RNeasy kit, 0.5 to 1 ug of the RNA was reverse transcribed using random hexamers. It was immunoSEQ multiplex PCR that amplified TCR beta CDR3 across 54 Vbeta and 13 Jbeta. A single record per CDR3 protein comes from TCRdb applying MiXCR to the immunoSEQ multiplex PCR reads. The table lists around 200,000 distinct CDR3 sequences, 80% to 95% of them singletons. This sample is drawn from a study of CD8 T cells in Susac syndrome.

This clonotype was obtained from a human donor with multiple sclerosis. The rearrangement joins TRBV7-9 to TRBJ1-5; tentatively, D is TRBD1 (6 bases). Material: CD8+ T cells from PBMCs. The CDR3 spells CASSKQGPNQPQHF. Written as DNA, the CDR3 is TGTGCCAGCAGCAAACAGGGTCCAAATCAGCCCCAGCATTTT. Complete variable domain (other parts from reference TRBV7-9 and TRBJ1-5): DTGVSQNPRHKITKRGQNVTFRCDPISEHNRLYWYRQTLGQGPEFLTYFQNEAQLEKSRLLSDRFSAERPKGSFSTLEIQRTEQGDSAMYLCASSKQGPNQPQHFGDGTRLSIL.